A single sample gave rise to the 19 T cell receptor beta chains below, sequenced in a study of beta chain features in type 1 diabetes. Isolated RNA was reverse transcribed in full, so expressed TCRB transcripts were sequenced. TCRdb keeps only in-frame clones here, not all; method: immunoSEQ multiplex PCR. In the table there are 150,000 to 190,000 clones, over 7.5% of which are singletons. The sequencing input was central memory CD4+ T cells from blood. Source of these receptors: a man aged 18 to 30 in good health.

This clone has just a few counts. The CDR3 DNA sequence: TGTGCCAGCAGCTCGCTCGGGAGGACGGTCTACGAGCAGTACTTC. Protein sequence: CASSSLGRTVYEQYF. V is TRBV7-2 and J is TRBJ2-7, with TRBD2 matching 7 bases. The ends lost 4 bases at V and 3 bases at J; junction bases unmatched: 9. The length of the CDR3 is 15 residues. The germline V gene encodes CDR1 SGHTA and CDR2 FQGNSA.

J is TRBJ2-1 and V is TRBV15; D unresolved. From germline, CDR1 is LNHNV and CDR2 YYDKDF (reference sequence). The V gene lost 0 bases and the J gene lost 5 bases, with 8 bases spanning the gap. This CDR3 contains 14 residues. DNA of the CDR3: TGTGCCACCAGCAGAGATTACAGCCACAATGAGCAGTTCTTC. Encoded protein: CATSRDYSHNEQFF.

The V gene is TRBV28, the J gene TRBJ1-5; D perhaps matches TRBD1 (6 bases). This CDR3 has 15 amino acids. CDR1 is MDHEN and CDR2 is SYDVKM in the germline V gene. Trimming shortened V by 3 bases and J by 1 base, and 10 bases separated the two germline ends. The CDR3 is CASSFPGASNQPQHF. The CDR3 bases are TGTGCCAGCAGTTTCCCAGGGGCGAGCAATCAGCCCCAGCATTTT. The complete variable domain, with remaining parts taken from reference TRBV28 and TRBJ1-5, reads DVKVTQSSRYLVKRTGEKVFLECVQDMDHENMFWYRQDPGLGLRLIYFSYDVKMKEKGDIPEGYSVSREKKERFSLILESASTNQTSMYLCASSFPGASNQPQHFGDGTRLSIL.

This chain connects TRBV4-2 to TRBJ1-2; D gene unclear. Germline lookup yields CDR1 LGHNA and CDR2 YNFKEQ. With 0 bases removed from V and 5 bases from J, the gap between germline ends came to 16 bases. The CDR3 is 16 amino acids. CDR3 protein: CASSQDVTGLWYGYTF. Written as DNA, the CDR3 is TGTGCCAGCAGCCAAGACGTGACGGGTTTGTGGTATGGCTACACCTTC.

The table lists this clone with many counts. V and J are TRBV19 and TRBJ2-5, with D perhaps TRBD1 (6 bases). V was shortened by 5 bases and J by 5 bases, with 15 bases between the two germline ends. CDR1 is LNHDA and CDR2 is SQIVND in the germline V gene (reference sequence). There are 14 residues in the CDR3. In DNA form, the CDR3 reads TGTGCCAGTAGTCTCGGACACAGGGACGAGACCCAGTACTTC. Protein sequence: CASSLGHRDETQYF. The whole variable domain, filled in from reference TRBV19 and TRBJ2-5, reads DGGITQSPKYLFRKEGQNVTLSCEQNLNHDAMYWYRQDPGQGLRLIYYSQIVNDFQKGDIAEGYSVSREKKESFPLTVTSAQKNPTAFYLCASSLGHRDETQYFGPGTRLLVL.

The CDR3 DNA reads TGTGCCAGCAGCCCACAGGGGGCGCAGACTGAAGCTTTCTTT. Translated, it gives CASSPQGAQTEAFF. The chain carries TRBV7-3 and TRBJ1-1; the match to TRBD1 covers 9 bases. Unmatched junction bases numbered 6, after V lost 5 bases and J lost 5 bases. The CDR3 consists of 14 residues. Per the germline V gene, CDR1 is SGHTA and CDR2 is FQGTGA.

This clone was counted a few times. The CDR3 spells CASSEVQGQETQYF. The CDR3 region has the DNA TGTGCCAGCAGTGAAGTACAGGGCCAAGAGACCCAGTACTTC. The V gene is TRBV2, the J gene TRBJ2-5; perhaps TRBD1 as D (6 bases). The germline gives CDR1 SNHLY, CDR2 FYNNEI. The CDR3 loop spans 14 amino acids. V gave up 1 base and J gave up 1 base, with 7 bases separating them.

The chain uses TRBV4-1 and TRBJ2-5; tentatively, D is TRBD1 (6 bases). The better agreement between TRBJ2-7 and the DNA end casts doubt on the J call. Per the germline V gene, CDR1 is MGHRA and CDR2 is YSYEKL. CDR3 length equals 16 residues. The CDR3 nucleotides are TGCGCCAGCAGCCAAACGGGACAAAGGGGCTCCTACGAGCAGTACTTC. It encodes CASSQTGQRGSYEQYF.

The sample holds a few counts of this clone. The chain employs TRBV5-4 and TRBJ2-5; TRBD2 aligns across 10 bases. Germline loops: CDR1 SGHNT, CDR2 YYREEE (reference sequence). The CDR3 has 13 residues. J gave up 5 bases and V 4 bases, and 2 bases lay outside the gene matches. CDR3 bases: TGTGCCAGCAGCAATAGCGGGAGGGAGACCCAGTACTTC. Translation gives CASSNSGRETQYF.

CDR3 loop: CAWSIESVSGANVLTF. CDR3 coding DNA: TGTGCCTGGAGTATAGAGTCCGTCTCTGGGGCCAACGTCCTGACTTTC. The chain carries TRBV30 and TRBJ2-6, with unresolved D. Trimming left V 2 bases short and J 0 bases short, with 11 bases between. Germline V gene sequence: CDR1 GTSNPN, CDR2 SVGIG (reference sequence). The CDR3 consists of 16 residues.

This clone was counted a few times. This chain joins TRBV4-3 and TRBJ1-3, with D perhaps TRBD1 (5 bases). Trimming took off 1 base at V and 3 bases at J, with 16 bases between the two ends. CDR1 is LGHNA and CDR2 is YSLEER in the germline V gene. This CDR3 is built from 17 residues. In DNA, the CDR3 is TGCGCCAGCAGCCAAGTGTTGCGGGGCGTAGGTGGAAACACCATATATTTT. It codes for CASSQVLRGVGGNTIYF.

The rearrangement uses TRBV6-5 and TRBJ2-4; D not resolved. Trimming took off 6 bases at V and 8 bases at J, with 14 bases between the two ends. The germline V gene encodes CDR1 MNHEY and CDR2 SVGAGI. This CDR3 contains 13 residues. The CDR3 bases are TGTGCCAGCAGACGTGTGAGTAGAGACATTCAGTACTTC. Its protein is CASRRVSRDIQYF.

This clone occurred a few times. The chain uses TRBV6-5 and TRBJ2-7; D gene uncertain. This CDR3 has 12 residues. V was trimmed by 5 bases and J by 7 bases, leaving 12 bases between them. CDR1 and CDR2 from the germline V gene are MNHEY and SVGAGI. The CDR3 loop is CASSPRPEEQYF. The CDR3 DNA sequence: TGTGCCAGCAGTCCCCGTCCTGAGGAGCAGTACTTC.

This clone has ten or more counts. The chain combines TRBV7-9 with TRBJ1-1; perhaps TRBD1 as D (5 bases). In germline, CDR1 is SEHNR, CDR2 FQNEAQ (reference sequence). With 5 bases removed from V and 1 base from J, the gap between germline ends came to 11 bases. This CDR3 has 14 amino acids. CDR3 sequence (DNA): TGTGCCAGCAGCGCACAGGCTTCGAACACTGAAGCTTTCTTT. It yields the protein CASSAQASNTEAFF.

The genes are TRBV5-1 and TRBJ1-6; 8 bases are shared with TRBD1. Germline CDR1 is SGHRS and CDR2 is YFSETQ. The CDR3 loop spans 16 amino acids. V dropped 4 bases and J dropped 10; count of bases not matched to a gene: 13. The CDR3 protein is CASSEKTGAPPSPLHF. In DNA, the CDR3 is TGCGCCAGCAGCGAGAAGACAGGGGCGCCCCCGTCACCCCTCCACTTT.

The V and J genes are TRBV6-6 and TRBJ1-1; 10 positions agree with TRBD1. The CDR3 is 13 amino acids. CDR1 is MNHNY, CDR2 SVGAGI, per germline (reference sequence). Trimming removed 11 bases from V and 5 bases from J; junction bases left unmatched: 8. CDR3 protein: CAGTGDRNTEAFF. The CDR3 nucleotides are TGTGCCGGGACAGGGGATCGGAATACTGAAGCTTTCTTT.

The chain is built from TRBV2 and TRBJ1-1; D is uncertain. V was pared by 7 bases and J by 4 bases, with 16 bases between. CDR3 length equals 14 residues. The germline V gene encodes CDR1 SNHLY and CDR2 FYNNEI. DNA of the CDR3: TGTGCCAGCACCCAAGCCGGGGTCGTCACTGAAGCTTTCTTT. The encoded protein is CASTQAGVVTEAFF.

This clone has a count of ten or more. V is TRBV29-1 and J is TRBJ2-1; possible D gene TRBD2, 5 bases. This CDR3 is built from 14 residues. V was trimmed by 6 bases and J by 10 bases, leaving 22 bases between them. The germline gives CDR1 SQVTM, CDR2 ANQGSEA. CDR3 in amino acids: CSVGTAGRSWEQFF. The CDR3 DNA follows: TGCAGCGTAGGAACTGCGGGTCGGTCATGGGAGCAGTTCTTC.

This clone was detected only a few times. CDR3 in DNA: TGTGCCATCAGTGACCCCGGGACAGCATACAATGAGCAGTTCTTC. Translation gives CAISDPGTAYNEQFF. This chain uses TRBV10-3 with TRBJ2-1; 7 nucleotides agree with TRBD1. Germline V gene data show CDR1 as ENHRY and CDR2 as SYGVKD. Unmatched junction bases numbered 6, after V lost 3 bases and J lost 4 bases. The CDR3 spans 15 residues.